This T cell receptor (beta chain) is drawn from a study of blood T cell repertoires in COVID-19 (dated by TCRdb to 2018 to 2021). Notes on the research overall: Collaborator samples came from the United States, Italy and Spain and covered acute and convalescent phases of COVID-19. The prospective study material was composed of cDNA or gDNA derived from T cells, B-cell-depleted T cells, or PBMCs. The dataset comprised deeply sampled blood TCRbeta repertoires from subjects exposed to, actively infected with, or recovered from COVID-19. The repertoires were released in a freely available public database meant as a resource for research on the immune response to SARS-CoV-2. The samples were drawn from the first 160 participants of the ongoing ImmuneRACE study and from some 1,300 subjects provided by 6 global collaborators. Sample metadata almost always included a de-identified subject ID, COVID-19 status, age in years and sex. HLA class I and class II types, where available, came from metadata supplied by the sample provider rather than from assay-based typing.

The immunoSEQ Assay, a bias-controlled multiplex PCR, was used to amplify TCRbeta CDR3 regions from genomic DNA. For the original study's pipeline: The number of nucleated cells in each sample was estimated by amplification of reference gene primers within the assay. To quantify the absolute abundance of each unique TCRbeta CDR3 rearrangement, sequence reads were collapsed and filtered. Productive Simpson clonality was computed per sample as the square root of Simpson's diversity index over productive rearrangements. In TCRdb, the immuneACCESS table is reduced to in-frame sequences with V and J assigned. These tables do not hold every clone; where another copy was compared, an unresolved V gene accounts for under half, and the others remain unexplained. The D gene and trimming were derived from the DNA, and the V and J assignments and clone size from that table. This sample gives 400,000 to 450,000 clones in total; 75% to 90% of them show up just once. The ten largest account for roughly 1.6% of the sample.

Comments on this clone: The antigen it binds to is not known. No per-base quality is available; no much larger clone lies one base away.

A distance of 18 bases separates the germline ends of V and J, which lose 4 bases and 3 bases respectively. According to the germline V gene, CDR1 reads MNHEY and CDR2 reads SVGEGT. The CDR3 has 16 amino acids, counting the end cysteine and phenylalanine. Only CDR3 DNA remains: 48 bases, in frame from the first base. What the research found in general, with its limitations: Clinical and demographic metadata were provided uncurated, with the amount varying by source and participant.

One collaborating source in Seattle enrolled patients while the patients were actively infected and followed the patients over time throughout the course of disease. Each collaborating institution followed its own protocols to collect whole blood in K2EDTA tubes. For TCRbeta analysis, collaborators shipped samples as frozen whole blood, isolated PBMCs, or DNA extracted from either of those sample types. The TCR was taken from a woman aged 40-49 years with COVID-19, enrolled during active disease. The sequencing input was peripheral blood. The rearranged segments are TRBV6-2 or TRBV6-3 and TRBJ1-1; the D gene is perhaps TRBD1, from 5 matching bases. For the CDR3, the sequence is CASSSPPQTGDTEAFF. The DNA reads TGTGCCAGCAGTTCCCCTCCGCAAACGGGGGACACTGAAGCTTTCTTT.